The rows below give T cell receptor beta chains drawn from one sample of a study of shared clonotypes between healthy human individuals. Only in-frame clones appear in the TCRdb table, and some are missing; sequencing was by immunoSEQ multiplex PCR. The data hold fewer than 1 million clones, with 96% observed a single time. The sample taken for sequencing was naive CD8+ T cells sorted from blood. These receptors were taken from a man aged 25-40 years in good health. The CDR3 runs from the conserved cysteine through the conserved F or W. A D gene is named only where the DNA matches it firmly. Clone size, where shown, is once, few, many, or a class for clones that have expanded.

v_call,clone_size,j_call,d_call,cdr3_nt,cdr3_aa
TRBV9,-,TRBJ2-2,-,TGTGCCAGCAGCGGAGAGACCGGGGAGCTGTTTTTT,CASSGETGELFF
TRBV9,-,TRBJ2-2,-,TGTGCCAGCAGCGAAGGGGAAATAGGGGAGCTGTTTTTT,CASSEGEIGELFF
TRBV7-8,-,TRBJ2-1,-,TGTGCCAGCAGCGGATCCGGGGGATACAATGAGCAGTTCTTC,CASSGSGGYNEQFF
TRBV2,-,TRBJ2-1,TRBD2,TGTGCCAGCGGAACTAGCGGGAGGGCCGATGAGCAGTTCTTC,CASGTSGRADEQFF
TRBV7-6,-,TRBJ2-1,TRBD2,TGTGCCAGCGCTCTGAACGCGGGAGAGTACAATGAGCAGTTCTTC,CASALNAGEYNEQFF
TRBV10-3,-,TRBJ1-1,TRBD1,TGTGCCATCGGGGACAGGGGGCTTCCTAGACACTCGATGAACACTGAAGCTTTCTTT,CAIGDRGLPRHSMNTEAFF
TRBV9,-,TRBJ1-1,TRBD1,TGTGCCAGCAGCGCCCTGACAGGGGATGTTGCTGAAGCTTTCTTT,CASSALTGDVAEAFF
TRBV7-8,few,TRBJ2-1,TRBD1,TGTGCCAGCAGCTTAGCGCCACCGGGACAGGGTGCATGGAATGAGCAGTTCTTC,CASSLAPPGQGAWNEQFF
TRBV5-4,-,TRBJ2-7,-,TGTGCCAGCAGCCTGCGAGATAGGCCGACCTACGAGCAGTACTTC,CASSLRDRPTYEQYF
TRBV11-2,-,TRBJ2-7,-,TGTGCCAGCAGTTCGAGCTCCTACGAGCAGTACTTC,CASSSSSYEQYF
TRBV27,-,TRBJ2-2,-,TGTGCCAGCAAGGTTCCCGCGAACACCGGGGAGCTGTTTTTT,CASKVPANTGELFF
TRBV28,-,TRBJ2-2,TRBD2,TGTGCCAGCAGTTTAGCCCGCCAGGGACTAAACACCGGGGAGCTGTTTTTT,CASSLARQGLNTGELFF
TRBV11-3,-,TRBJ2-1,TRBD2,TGTGCCAGCAGCCGACTAGCGGGAGGGGGTGGAAAGAACAATGAGCAGTTCTTC,CASSRLAGGGGKNNEQFF
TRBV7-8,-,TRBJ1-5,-,TGTGCCAGCAGCTTAAATGCGGGCAACGGCAATCAGCCCCAGCATTTT,CASSLNAGNGNQPQHF
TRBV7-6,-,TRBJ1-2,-,TGTGCCAGCAGCTTAGAACCTGATAGCTATGGCTACACCTTC,CASSLEPDSYGYTF
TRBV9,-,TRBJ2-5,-,TGTGCCAGCAGCCCCAAGGGCGGACTCTACCAAGAGACCCAGTACTTC,CASSPKGGLYQETQYF
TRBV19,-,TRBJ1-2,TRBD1,TGTGCCAGTAGGAAACTGGACAGGGCCGAGAACTATGGCTACACCTTC,CASRKLDRAENYGYTF
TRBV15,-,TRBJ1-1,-,TGTGCCACCAGCGCGTGGAGAAACACTGAAGCTTTCTTT,CATSAWRNTEAFF
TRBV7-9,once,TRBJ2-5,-,TGTGCCAGCAGCGCCCCGAACAGGGGCGGGGGAGAGACCCAGTACTTC,CASSAPNRGGGETQYF
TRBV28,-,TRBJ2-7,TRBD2,TGTGCCAGCAGTCCCCGTAGCGGGAGGGCCTACGAGCAGTACTTC,CASSPRSGRAYEQYF
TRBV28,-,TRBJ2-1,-,TGTGCCAGCAGTCAAAACACGGGACCCCACTCCTACAATGAGCAGTTCTTC,CASSQNTGPHSYNEQFF
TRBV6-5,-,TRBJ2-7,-,TGTGCCAGCAGTTACTCACCAGACTCCTACGAGCAGTACTTC,CASSYSPDSYEQYF
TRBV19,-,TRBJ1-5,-,TGTGCCAGTAGTGCTATATTAAATCAGCCCCAGCATTTT,CASSAILNQPQHF
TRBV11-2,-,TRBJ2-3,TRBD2,TGTGCCAGCAGCTCCTCTAGCGGGAGGGCCACAGATACGCAGTATTTT,CASSSSSGRATDTQYF
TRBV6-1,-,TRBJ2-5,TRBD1,TGTGCCAGCAGTGAGAGGTGGTTGACACAGGGGGAAGAGACCCAGTACTTC,CASSERWLTQGEETQYF
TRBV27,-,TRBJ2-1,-,TGTGCCAGCAGTAGTAGTTCAGGAGCGGACAATGAGCAGTTCTTC,CASSSSSGADNEQFF
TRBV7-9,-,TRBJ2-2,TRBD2,TGTGCCAGCAGCTTATGGTCTAGCGGGATCAACACCGGGGAGCTGTTTTTT,CASSLWSSGINTGELFF
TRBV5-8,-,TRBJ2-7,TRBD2,TGTGCCAGCAGCTTGGGACTAGCGGGAGGGGACGAGCAGTACTTC,CASSLGLAGGDEQYF